This T cell receptor beta chain was recorded in a study of cytomegalovirus exposure and HLA in healthy donors. Study-level background: Across 350 to 500 genotyped donors, about 81% landed in the Caucasian-associated ancestry cluster.

Points from the study as a whole: Testing in vitro showed three CMV-associated chains specific for CMV antigens. Prior analysis indicated that the majority of TCR beta V segments exhibited productivity approximately 90% or approximately 30% of the time. A classifier reportedly called cytomegalovirus status with high sensitivity and specificity.

A word on this clone: Its matching antigen is unknown.

Trimming at V came to 2 bases and at J to 2 bases, leaving 6 bases not matched to a gene. The germline gives CDR1 SGHVS, CDR2 FNYEAQ. The CDR3 runs to 16 residues. A multiplex PCR was run with 60 Vbeta primers and 13 Jbeta primers. Measured with immunoSEQ multiplex PCR; TCRdb has only the in-frame clones, and not every one. There are 110,000 to 150,000 clones in the sample; approximately 80% occur only once, and roughly 1.8% lies in the top ten. This chain joins TRBV7-6 and TRBJ2-7; 10 bases agree with TRBD1. The TCR originated in a woman between 35 and 50 years old in good health and CMV-seronegative. Sequencing was performed on PBMCs. In DNA form, the CDR3 reads TGTGCCAGCAGCTTACGGGCCGGGACAGGGGCCTACGAGCAGTACTTC. Protein product: CASSLRAGTGAYEQYF.